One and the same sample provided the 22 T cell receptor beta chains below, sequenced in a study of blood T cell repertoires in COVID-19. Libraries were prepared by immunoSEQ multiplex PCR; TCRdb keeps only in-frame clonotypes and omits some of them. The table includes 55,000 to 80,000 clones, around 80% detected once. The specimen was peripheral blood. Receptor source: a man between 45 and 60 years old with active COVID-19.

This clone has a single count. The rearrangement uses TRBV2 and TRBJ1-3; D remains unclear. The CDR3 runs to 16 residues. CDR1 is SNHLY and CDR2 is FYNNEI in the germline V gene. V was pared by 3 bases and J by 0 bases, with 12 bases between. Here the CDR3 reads CASSERRLSSGNTIYF. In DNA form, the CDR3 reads TGTGCCAGCAGTGAGCGTCGTTTGAGCTCTGGAAACACCATATATTTT.

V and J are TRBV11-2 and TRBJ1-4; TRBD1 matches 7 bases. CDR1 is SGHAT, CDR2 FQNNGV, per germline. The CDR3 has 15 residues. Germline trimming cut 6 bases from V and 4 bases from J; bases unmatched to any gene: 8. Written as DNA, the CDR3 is TGTGCCAGCAGGGCCCAGGGGGTCCTTAATGAAAAACTGTTTTTT. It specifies CASRAQGVLNEKLFF.

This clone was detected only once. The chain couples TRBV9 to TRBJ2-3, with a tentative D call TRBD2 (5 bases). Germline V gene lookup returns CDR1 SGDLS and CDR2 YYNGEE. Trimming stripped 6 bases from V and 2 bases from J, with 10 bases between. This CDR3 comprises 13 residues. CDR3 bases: TGTGCCAGCAAGAGAGCGGTCACAGATACGCAGTATTTT. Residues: CASKRAVTDTQYF. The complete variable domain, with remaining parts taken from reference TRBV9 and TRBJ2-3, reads DSGVTQTPKHLITATGQRVTLRCSPRSGDLSVYWYQQSLDQGLQFLIQYYNGEERAKGNILERFSAQQFPDLHSELNLSSLELGDSALYFCASKRAVTDTQYFGPGTRLTVL.

CDR3: CASRQTSGGADTQYF. DNA of the CDR3: TGTGCCAGCAGGCAGACTAGCGGAGGGGCAGATACGCAGTATTTT. V and J are TRBV3-1 (or the pseudogene TRBV3-2) and TRBJ2-3, with 9 bases that match TRBD2. J gave up 4 bases and V 6 bases, and 8 bases lay outside the gene matches. The CDR3 contains 15 residues. Germline V gene lookup returns CDR1 LGHDT and CDR2 YNNKEL (reference sequence).

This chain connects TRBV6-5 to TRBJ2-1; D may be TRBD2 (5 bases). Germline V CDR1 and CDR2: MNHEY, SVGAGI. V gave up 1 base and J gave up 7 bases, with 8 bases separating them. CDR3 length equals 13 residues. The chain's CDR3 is CASSYFGKNEQFF. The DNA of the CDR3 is TGTGCCAGCAGTTACTTCGGGAAGAATGAGCAGTTCTTC.

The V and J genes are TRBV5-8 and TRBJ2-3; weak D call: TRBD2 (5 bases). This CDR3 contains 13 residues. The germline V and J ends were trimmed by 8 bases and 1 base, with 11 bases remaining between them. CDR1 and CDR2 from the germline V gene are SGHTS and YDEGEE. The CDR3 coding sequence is TGTGCCAGTAGATTTAGCGGCACAGATACGCAGTATTTT. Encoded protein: CASRFSGTDTQYF.

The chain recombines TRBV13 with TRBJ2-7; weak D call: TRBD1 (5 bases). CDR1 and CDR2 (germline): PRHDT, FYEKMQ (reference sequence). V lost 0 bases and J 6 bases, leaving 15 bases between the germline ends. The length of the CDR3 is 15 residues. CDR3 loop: CASSLGSWGPGEQYF. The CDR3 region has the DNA TGTGCCAGCAGCTTAGGGTCTTGGGGCCCGGGCGAGCAGTACTTC. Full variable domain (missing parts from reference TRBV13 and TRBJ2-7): AAGVIQSPRHLIKEKRETATLKCYPIPRHDTVYWYQQGPGQDPQFLISFYEKMQSDKGSIPDRFSAQQFSDYHSELNMSSLELGDSALYFCASSLGSWGPGEQYFGPGTRLTVT.

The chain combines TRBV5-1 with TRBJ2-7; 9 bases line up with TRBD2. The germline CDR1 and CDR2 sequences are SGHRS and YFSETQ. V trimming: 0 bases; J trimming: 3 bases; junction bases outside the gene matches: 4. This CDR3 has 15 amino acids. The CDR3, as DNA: TGCGCCAGCAGCTTGGGCGGGGGGGGAGGCTACGAGCAGTACTTC. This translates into CASSLGGGGGYEQYF.

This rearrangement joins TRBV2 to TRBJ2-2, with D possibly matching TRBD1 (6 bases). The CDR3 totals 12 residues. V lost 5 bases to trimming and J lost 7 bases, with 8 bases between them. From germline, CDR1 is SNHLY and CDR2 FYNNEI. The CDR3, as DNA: TGTGCCAGCAGTCTACAGGGCGGGGAGCTGTTTTTT. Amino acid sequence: CASSLQGGELFF.

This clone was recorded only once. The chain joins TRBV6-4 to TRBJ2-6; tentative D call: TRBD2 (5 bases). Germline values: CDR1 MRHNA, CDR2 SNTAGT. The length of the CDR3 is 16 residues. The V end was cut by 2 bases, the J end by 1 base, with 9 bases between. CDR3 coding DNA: TGTGCCAGCAGTGACACACTAGGGTCTGGGGCCAACGTCCTGACTTTC. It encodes CASSDTLGSGANVLTF.

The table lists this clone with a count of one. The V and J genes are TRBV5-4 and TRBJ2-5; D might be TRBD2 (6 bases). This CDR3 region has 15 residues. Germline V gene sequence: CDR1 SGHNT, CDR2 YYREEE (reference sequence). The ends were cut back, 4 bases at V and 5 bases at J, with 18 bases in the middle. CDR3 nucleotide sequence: TGTGCCAGCAGCGCGCAACGGGGGTCGTCTGAGACCCAGTACTTC. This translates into CASSAQRGSSETQYF.

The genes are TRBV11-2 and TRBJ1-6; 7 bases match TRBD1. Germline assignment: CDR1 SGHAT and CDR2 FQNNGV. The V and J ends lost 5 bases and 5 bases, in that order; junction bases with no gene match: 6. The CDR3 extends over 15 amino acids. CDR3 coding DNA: TGTGCCAGCAGCCAGGGGACAGAAGATAATTCACCCCTCCACTTT. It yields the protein CASSQGTEDNSPLHF.

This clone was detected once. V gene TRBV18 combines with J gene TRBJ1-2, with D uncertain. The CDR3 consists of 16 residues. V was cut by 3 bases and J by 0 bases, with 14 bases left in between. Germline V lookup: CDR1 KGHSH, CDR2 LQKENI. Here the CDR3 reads CASSPPGSTANYGYTF. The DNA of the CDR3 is TGTGCCAGCTCACCGCCGGGGAGCACAGCTAACTATGGCTACACCTTC.

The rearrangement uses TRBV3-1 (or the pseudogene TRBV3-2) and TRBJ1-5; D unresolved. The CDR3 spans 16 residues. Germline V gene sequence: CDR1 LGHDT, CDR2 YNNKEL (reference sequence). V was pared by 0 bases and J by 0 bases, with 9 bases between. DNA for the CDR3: TGTGCCAGCAGCCAAGATTGGCACCCTAGCAATCAGCCCCAGCATTTT. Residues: CASSQDWHPSNQPQHF.

The CDR3 DNA reads TGTGCCAGCTCACCAACGGGGTTGGGACAGGGGGCGGCAGATACGCAGTATTTT. It specifies CASSPTGLGQGAADTQYF. The gene calls are TRBV18 and TRBJ2-3, with TRBD1 matching 12 bases. V lost 2 bases to trimming and J lost 4 bases; unmatched junction nucleotides: 10. The length of the CDR3 is 18 residues. The germline CDR1 and CDR2 sequences are KGHSH and LQKENI.

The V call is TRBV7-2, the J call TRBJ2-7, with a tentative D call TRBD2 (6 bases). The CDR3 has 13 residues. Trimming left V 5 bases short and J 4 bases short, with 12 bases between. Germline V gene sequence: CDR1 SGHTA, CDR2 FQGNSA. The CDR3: CASSPTEGYEQYF. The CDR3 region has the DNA TGTGCCAGCAGCCCTACGGAGGGTTACGAGCAGTACTTC.

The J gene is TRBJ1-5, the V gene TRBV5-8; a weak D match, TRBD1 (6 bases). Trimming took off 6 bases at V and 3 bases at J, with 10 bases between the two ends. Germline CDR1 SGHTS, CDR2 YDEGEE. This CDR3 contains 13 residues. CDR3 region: CASKQGNNQPQHF. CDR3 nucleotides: TGTGCCAGCAAACAGGGCAACAATCAGCCCCAGCATTTT.

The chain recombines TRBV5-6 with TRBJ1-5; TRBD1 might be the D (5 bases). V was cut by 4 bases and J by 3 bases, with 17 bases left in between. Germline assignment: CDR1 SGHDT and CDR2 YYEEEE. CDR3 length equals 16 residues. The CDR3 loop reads CASSPAAGRVNQPQHF. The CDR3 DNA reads TGTGCCAGCAGCCCGGCCGCAGGGCGCGTCAATCAGCCCCAGCATTTT.

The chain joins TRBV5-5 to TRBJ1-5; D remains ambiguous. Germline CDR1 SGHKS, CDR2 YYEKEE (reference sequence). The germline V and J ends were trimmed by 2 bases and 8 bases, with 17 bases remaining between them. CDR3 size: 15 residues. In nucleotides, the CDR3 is TGTGCCAGCAGCTTCCGCGGAGGTTGGGGAGAGCCCCAGCATTTT. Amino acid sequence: CASSFRGGWGEPQHF.

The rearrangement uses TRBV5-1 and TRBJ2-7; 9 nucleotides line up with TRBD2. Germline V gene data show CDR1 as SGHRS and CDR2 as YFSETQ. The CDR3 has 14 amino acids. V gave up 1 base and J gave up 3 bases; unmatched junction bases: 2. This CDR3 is CASSLTTSGYEQYF. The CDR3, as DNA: TGCGCCAGCAGCTTGACGACTAGCGGCTACGAGCAGTACTTC.

CDR3 sequence (DNA): TGTGCCAGCAGTACCGGACAGGGGAACTATGGCTACACCTTC. Its translation is CASSTGQGNYGYTF. The J gene is TRBJ1-2, the V gene TRBV28; the match to TRBD1 covers 9 bases. This CDR3 is 14 amino acids long. The germline V gene encodes CDR1 MDHEN and CDR2 SYDVKM. The V gene end was trimmed by 5 bases and the J gene end by 2 bases; junction bases not matched to a gene: 3.

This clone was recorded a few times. The CDR3 DNA reads TGTGCCATCAGTGAGTCGGGCAGGGGAAGCAATCAGCCCCAGCATTTT. Amino acid sequence: CAISESGRGSNQPQHF. The V gene is TRBV10-3, the J gene TRBJ1-5; TRBD1 might be the D (6 bases). Trimming stripped 0 bases from V and 1 base from J, with 10 bases between. CDR1 and CDR2 (germline): ENHRY, SYGVKD. CDR3 length: 16 residues.